This T cell receptor beta chain stems from a study of T cell repertoires in cytomegalovirus infection. In the study overall: Indications came from public TCR beta signatures; they pointed to CMV infection and to a matching HLA type. Study-wide points: Within the response measured ex vivo, HLA-C-restricted CMV-specific TCR beta clonotypes were dominant. Cumulated frequencies of public TCR beta families served to identify carriers of CMV plus the relevant HLA.

TCRdb ran MiXCR on the reads and lists one entry per CDR3 protein. Of around 530,000 distinct CDR3 sequences listed, approximately 17% are singletons. This clonotype has a count of ten or more. No antigen is known for it. The CDR3 runs to 15 residues. Germline-derived CDR1 and CDR2 are SGHTA and FQGTGA. Trimming took off 2 bases at V and 4 bases at J, with 11 bases between the two ends. Sequencing was carried out using CD8+ T cells from PBMCs. This receptor was obtained from a human donor in good health (CMV status not recorded). Some clones in this sample may be carry-over from other donors' samples. The chain combines TRBV7-3 with TRBJ2-2; a possible D gene is TRBD2 (5 bases). The CDR3: CASSLGSAGTGELFF. CDR3 sequence (DNA): TGTGCCAGCAGCTTAGGTAGCGCAGGCACCGGGGAGCTGTTTTTT.